Shown below are 9 T cell receptor beta chains from a single sample sequenced in a study of blood T cells in healthy people across ages. The authors ran a second PCR of about 6 to 11 cycles using a sample-barcoded 5' primer and a J-beta primer mix. TCRdb recomputed calls from the 5' RACE reads with MiXCR, one row per CDR3 protein. The profile shows hundreds of thousands of distinct CDR3 sequences, approximately 60% of them singletons. The sequenced sample consisted of blood. The receptors stem from a middle-aged man in good health.

This clonotype was seen a handful of times. The chain has TRBV27 and TRBJ2-7; unclear D gene. Germline CDR1 reads MNHEY; CDR2 reads SMNVEV (reference sequence). V was cut by 4 bases and J by 3 bases, with 13 bases left in between. The CDR3 length is 14 residues. The CDR3: CASSSPANNYEQYF. The CDR3 DNA follows: TGTGCCAGCAGTTCCCCGGCGAACAACTACGAGCAGTACTTC.

This clonotype came up many times. The chain links TRBV4-3 to TRBJ2-1; D call uncertain. V lost 1 base to trimming and J lost 7 bases, with 8 bases between them. The CDR3 is 13 residues long. The germline V gene has CDR1 LGHNA and CDR2 YSLEER. The CDR3 DNA follows: TGCGCCAGCAGCCAAGGACTGTCAAATGAGCAGTTCTTC. It encodes CASSQGLSNEQFF.

The gene calls are TRBV6-5 and TRBJ2-3, with D possibly TRBD2 on 6 matching bases. Per the germline V gene, CDR1 is MNHEY and CDR2 is SVGAGI. V was cut by 4 bases and J by 6 bases, with 23 bases left in between. CDR3 length equals 17 residues. The chain's CDR3 is CASSSIRGAGEGDTQYF. The CDR3 DNA is TGTGCCAGCAGTTCCATCCGGGGAGCGGGTGAAGGGGATACGCAGTATTTT.

The table lists this clonotype with a few counts. V usage is TRBV6-5 and J usage is TRBJ1-6; weak D call: TRBD1 (6 bases). In germline, CDR1 is MNHEY, CDR2 SVGAGI. With 5 bases removed from V and 9 bases from J, the gap between germline ends came to 20 bases. CDR3 length: 16 amino acids. The CDR3 DNA reads as TGTGCCAGCAGTGTCTCCCAGTGGGCAGGGGCTTCACCCCTCCACTTT. This encodes CASSVSQWAGASPLHF.

V and J are TRBV10-3 and TRBJ2-7, with D maybe TRBD2 (5 bases). The better agreement between TRBJ2-5 and the DNA end casts doubt on the J call. The CDR3 extends over 13 amino acids. Germline V gene lookup returns CDR1 ENHRY and CDR2 SYGVKD. The CDR3 sequence is CAISPGVQETQYF. The CDR3 coding sequence is TGTGCCATCAGCCCCGGGGTCCAAGAGACCCAGTACTTC.

This clonotype was seen just once. The J gene is TRBJ2-1, the V gene TRBV20-1; 10 positions agree with TRBD2. Germline lookup yields CDR1 DFQATT and CDR2 SNEGSKA (reference sequence). There are 18 residues in the CDR3. J lost 4 bases, V lost 8 bases, and 20 bases had no gene match. DNA for the CDR3: TGCAGTACTACCGAGGCTCGAATCGGACTAGCGGCATACAATGAGCAGTTCTTC. It codes for CSTTEARIGLAAYNEQFF.

The J gene is TRBJ2-7, the V gene TRBV27; D possibly corresponds to TRBD1 (6 bases). CDR1 and CDR2 from the germline V gene are MNHEY and SMNVEV (reference sequence). Trimming removed 6 bases from V and 4 bases from J, with 19 bases in between. CDR3 size: 15 residues. The CDR3 loop is CASSRTGMGVYEQYF. The DNA of the CDR3 is TGTGCCAGCAGCCGCACAGGGATGGGAGTATACGAGCAGTACTTC.

This sequence joins TRBV19 and TRBJ1-5; no clear D. This CDR3 is built from 13 residues. V dropped 6 bases and J dropped 6 bases, with 12 bases sitting between them. CDR1 is LNHDA and CDR2 is SQIVND in the germline V gene (reference sequence). DNA of the CDR3: TGTGCCAGTAGACTCCAGGATTCTCAGCCCCAGCATTTT. This gives the protein CASRLQDSQPQHF.

This chain uses TRBV7-3 with TRBJ2-1; tentatively, D is TRBD1 (6 bases). This CDR3 region has 14 residues. The germline gives CDR1 SGHTA, CDR2 FQGTGA. Trimming left V 4 bases short and J 5 bases short, with 12 bases between. CDR3 DNA: TGTGCCAGCAGCTGGGGACAAGATAACAATGAGCAGTTCTTC. It specifies CASSWGQDNNEQFF.